The source of this T cell receptor beta chain is a study of cytomegalovirus exposure and HLA in healthy donors. The PCR ran on 60 Vbeta and 13 Jbeta primers. Profiled with immunoSEQ multiplex PCR; TCRdb holds only in-frame clones, not every one. Of 160,000 or so clones in the sample, around four fifths were seen once. The CDR3 is 18 residues long. Sequencing used PBMCs. This chain links TRBV21-1 with TRBJ2-6; the DNA was not used to check the table's D call, TRBD2. TRBV21-1 is a pseudogene locus. The sequence derives from a woman in her 50s in good health and CMV-seronegative. CDR3 in DNA: TGTGCCAGCACACACCGGGGGGACGGTACGACTGGGGCCAACGTCCTGACTTTC. It codes for CASTHRGDGTTGANVLTF.